This TCR beta chain was sequenced during a study of T cells in Graves' hyperthyroidism and ophthalmopathy. CDR3 length: 15 residues. V lost 4 bases to trimming and J lost 6 bases; unmatched junction nucleotides: 8. CDR1 is MGHRA and CDR2 is YSYEKL in the germline V gene. From RNA transcripts, TCR beta CDR3 regions were amplified. The HTBI primer set served for first-round RT-PCR of the TCR CDR3. MiXCR, applied by TCRdb to the multiplex PCR reads, yields one record per CDR3 protein. This repertoire shows 300,000 to 350,000 distinct CDR3 sequences, 16% found once; its top ten account for around 34%. The sample consisted of blood. The origin of this receptor is a man aged 25-45 years with Graves' hyperthyroidism. This sequence joins TRBV4-1 and TRBJ2-3; 9 bases align to TRBD1. The DNA of the CDR3 is TGCGCCAGCAGCCCACGACAGGGGGGACTGGATACGCAGTATTTT. This translates into CASSPRQGGLDTQYF.